The 10 T cell receptor beta chains presented below share a single source sample, sequenced in a study of beta chain features in type 1 diabetes. The investigators reverse transcribed all of the isolated RNA, so they sequenced expressed TCRB transcripts. Profiled with immunoSEQ multiplex PCR; TCRdb holds only in-frame clones, not every one. The sample has 450,000 to 600,000 clones, approximately 30% seen once; the top ten hold 0.05% to 0.065%. The sample taken for sequencing was naive CD4+ T cells from blood. The source is a man aged 18 to 30 in good health.

The DNA for the CDR3 is TGCAGCGCCCGGGCAGTCATAGACACTGAAGCTTTCTTT. Translation gives CSARAVIDTEAFF. J is TRBJ1-1 and V is TRBV29-1; no clear D gene. CDR3 length equals 13 residues. Trimming took off 7 bases at V and 3 bases at J, with 15 bases between the two ends. The germline gives CDR1 SQVTM, CDR2 ANQGSEA.

The sample holds one count of this clone. The chain recombines TRBV9 with TRBJ1-2, with a possible D match to TRBD1 (5 bases). The CDR3 sequence is 13 residues long. Germline V gene data show CDR1 as SGDLS and CDR2 as YYNGEE. The V end was cut by 3 bases, the J end by 8 bases, with 14 bases between. CDR3 sequence reads: CASSAGGAVGYTF. The CDR3 bases are TGTGCCAGCAGCGCGGGGGGAGCAGTGGGCTACACCTTC.

This rearrangement joins TRBV4-2 to TRBJ2-4, with D possibly being TRBD1 or TRBD2 (5 bases each). This CDR3 region has 15 residues. Trimming left V 4 bases short and J 2 bases short, with 12 bases between. Germline CDR1 is LGHNA and CDR2 is YNFKEQ. The CDR3 sequence: CASSLAGTTKNIQYF. CDR3 DNA: TGTGCCAGCAGCCTCGCCGGGACCACCAAAAACATTCAGTACTTC.

This clone was observed once. In nucleotides, the CDR3 is TGTGCCAGCAGCGTAGTGACTAGCGGGTACAATGAGCAGTTCTTC. As protein: CASSVVTSGYNEQFF. The chain uses TRBV9 and TRBJ2-1, with TRBD2 identical over 10 bases. CDR3 length: 15 residues. Germline V gene data show CDR1 as SGDLS and CDR2 as YYNGEE. Losses at the gene ends were 0 bases for V and 4 bases for J; bases not matched to a gene: 1.

In this sample, this clone turned up a few times. CDR3 amino acids: CASRGMREQFF. CDR3 in DNA: TGTGCCAGCCGAGGGATGAGGGAGCAGTTCTTC. The genes are TRBV7-9 and TRBJ2-1; TRBD2 is a possible D gene (5 bases). V was clipped by 8 bases and J by 10 bases, with 12 bases between them. Germline V gene lookup returns CDR1 SEHNR and CDR2 FQNEAQ (reference sequence). The CDR3 length is 11 residues.

About this clone: The sample carries other DNA sequences with the same CDR3. The rearrangement links TRBV30 to TRBJ1-5; 9 bases line up with TRBD1. CDR1 and CDR2 (germline): GTSNPN, SVGIG (reference sequence). The CDR3 covers 13 residues. V shed 3 bases, J shed 5 bases, and the junction held 2 bases outside the gene matches. The DNA for the CDR3 is TGTGCCTGGAGCCGGGACAGGGATCAGCCCCAGCATTTT. It codes for CAWSRDRDQPQHF.

This clone was counted a few times. The chain couples TRBV28 to TRBJ2-1, with a tentative D call TRBD2 (6 bases). Germline CDR1 MDHEN, CDR2 SYDVKM. The CDR3 is 18 residues long. Trimming pared 6 bases from V and 5 bases from J, leaving 26 bases between. The CDR3 DNA sequence: TGTGCCAGCAGACCAAAATCCGGGAGACCTAGGAGGGACAATGAGCAGTTCTTC. Its protein product is CASRPKSGRPRRDNEQFF.

This chain links TRBV6-5 with TRBJ2-7, with a possible D match to TRBD1 (7 bases). The CDR3 runs to 14 residues. Germline V gene sequence: CDR1 MNHEY, CDR2 SVGAGI. V gave up 6 bases and J gave up 6 bases, with 18 bases separating them. The CDR3: CASSRDREAGEQYF. CDR3 DNA: TGTGCCAGCAGCAGAGACAGGGAGGCTGGCGAGCAGTACTTC.

Points on this clone: In the same sample, other DNA sequences code for this CDR3. V is TRBV30 and J is TRBJ2-7; D gene unclear. V was pared by 0 bases and J by 6 bases, with 6 bases between. This CDR3 comprises 11 residues. Per the germline V gene, CDR1 is GTSNPN and CDR2 is SVGIG (reference sequence). This chain's CDR3 is CAWSVFGEQYF. In DNA form, the CDR3 reads TGTGCCTGGAGTGTGTTCGGCGAGCAGTACTTC.

This clone was observed a handful of times. The sample holds other DNA sequences that translate to the same CDR3. The genes are TRBV7-2 and TRBJ2-4; possibly TRBD1 for D (6 bases). Germline values: CDR1 SGHTA, CDR2 FQGNSA. CDR3 length: 15 residues. V was cut by 0 bases and J by 0 bases, with 6 bases left in between. The CDR3 sequence is CASSLAGGAKNIQYF. CDR3 DNA sequence: TGTGCCAGCAGCTTAGCAGGGGGAGCCAAAAACATTCAGTACTTC.